One and the same sample provided the 26 T cell receptor beta chains below, sequenced in a study of blood T cells in healthy people across ages. With a J-beta primer mix and a sample-barcoded 5' primer, a second PCR ran about 6 to 11 cycles. TCRdb re-analysed the 5' RACE reads in MiXCR, keeping a single row per CDR3 protein. The profile covers around 2 million distinct CDR3 sequences, with roughly two fifths appearing a single time and 20% to 25% taken by the ten largest. The sequenced sample consisted of blood. These receptors originate from a human donor in good health.

V gene TRBV24-1 combines with J gene TRBJ2-1; 9 bases match TRBD2. J gave up 1 base and V 7 bases, and 7 bases lay outside the gene matches. The CDR3 length is 16 residues. Germline V gene lookup returns CDR1 KGHDR and CDR2 SFDVKD. In DNA form, the CDR3 reads TGTGCCACCAGCTCACTGGCGGGGGGGTCCTACAATGAGCAGTTCTTC. Translation: CATSSLAGGSYNEQFF.

Details on this clonotype: The junction shows a germline mismatch at one end, possibly a read error. V is TRBV15 and J is TRBJ1-2, with D hard to call. The CDR3 contains 15 residues. Germline loops: CDR1 LNHNV, CDR2 YYDKDF (reference sequence). The CDR3 region is CTTSRGWTESYGYTF. DNA for the CDR3: TGTACCACCAGCAGAGGCTGGACTGAGTCGTATGGCTACACCTTC. The whole variable domain, remainder taken from reference TRBV15 and TRBJ1-2, is DAMVIQNPRYQVTQFGKPVTLSCSQTLNHNVMYWYQQKSSQAPKLLFHYYDKDFNNEADTPDNFQSRRPNTSFCFLDIRSPGLGDTAMYLCTTSRGWTESYGYTFGSGTRLTVV.

This clonotype was picked up a small number of times. J is TRBJ2-1 and V is TRBV7-9; D may be TRBD2 (7 bases). The germline CDR1 and CDR2 sequences are SEHNR and FQNEAQ (reference sequence). The CDR3 is 15 amino acids. The V gene lost 1 base and the J gene lost 7 bases, with 14 bases spanning the gap. The chain's CDR3 is CASSLGEGDMNEQFF. In nucleotides, the CDR3 is TGTGCCAGCAGCTTAGGGGAGGGGGACATGAATGAGCAGTTCTTC.

A word on this clonotype: This clone may be a read error of a much larger clone one base away. The CDR3 protein is CSARDLGLADIYEQYF. The DNA for the CDR3 is TGCAGTGCTAGAGACCTAGGACTAGCGGATATCTACGAGCAGTACTTC. This sequence joins TRBV20-1 and TRBJ2-7; 10 positions agree with TRBD2. The CDR3 totals 16 residues. Trimming at V came to 0 bases and at J to 3 bases, leaving 8 bases not matched to a gene. Germline V gene data show CDR1 as DFQATT and CDR2 as SNEGSKA (reference sequence).

V and J are TRBV5-8 and TRBJ1-2, with D tentatively TRBD1 (5 bases). The CDR3 is 16 residues long. Germline lookup yields CDR1 SGHTS and CDR2 YDEGEE. Deletions cut 0 bases from V and 2 bases from J, with 14 bases between. The CDR3: CASSLERREGNYGYTF. The CDR3 DNA follows: TGTGCCAGCAGCTTGGAGCGCCGCGAGGGGAACTATGGCTACACCTTC.

Only a few counts were recorded for this clonotype. This sequence joins TRBV7-9 and TRBJ2-6; 7 positions agree with TRBD1. The CDR3 totals 16 residues. Per germline, CDR1 SEHNR and CDR2 FQNEAQ (reference sequence). The trim removed 4 bases at V and 2 bases at J, leaving 5 bases unmatched. The CDR3 reads CASSWDSYTGANVLTF. The CDR3 DNA reads as TGTGCCAGCAGCTGGGACAGCTATACTGGGGCCAACGTCCTGACTTTC.

In its sample, this clonotype was seen a few times. The chain links TRBV20-1 to TRBJ1-2, with 8 bases matching TRBD1. Germline loops: CDR1 DFQATT, CDR2 SNEGSKA (reference sequence). The CDR3 sequence is 12 residues long. The trim removed 6 bases at V and 6 bases at J, leaving 6 bases unmatched. The CDR3 loop is CSADGQGDGYTF. In nucleotides, the CDR3 is TGCAGTGCAGATGGACAGGGAGATGGCTACACCTTC.

A remark on this clonotype: In this CDR3 the conserved last residue, phenylalanine or tryptophan, is missing, so a read error is likely. The rearrangement links TRBV12-3 or TRBV12-4 to TRBJ1-5; 7 bases are a match to TRBD1. This CDR3 comprises 14 residues. V dropped 5 bases and J dropped 2; count of bases not matched to a gene: 3. The CDR3 sequence: CASSMTGRNQPQHC. CDR3 nucleotide sequence: TGTGCCAGCAGTATGACAGGGCGCAATCAGCCCCAGCATTGT.

This clonotype was seen a few times. This chain connects TRBV12-3 or TRBV12-4 to TRBJ2-7; D remains ambiguous. The CDR3 is made up of 12 amino acids. Deletions cut 2 bases from V and 3 bases from J, with 5 bases between. The CDR3 DNA follows: TGTGCCAGCAGTTTAATAGACTACGAGCAGTACTTC. Translating gives CASSLIDYEQYF.

The V call is TRBV29-1, the J call TRBJ1-1; D not resolved. Looked up from germline, CDR1 is SQVTM and CDR2 is ANQGSEA. Trimming shortened V by 7 bases and J by 1 base, and 10 bases separated the two germline ends. The CDR3 extends over 12 amino acids. The CDR3 spells CSGTTKNTEAFF. In DNA form, the CDR3 reads TGCAGCGGGACGACTAAGAACACTGAAGCTTTCTTT.

This clonotype was seen more than once but under ten times. The chain is built from TRBV7-2 and TRBJ2-6; no clear D. V lost 5 bases and J lost 0, with 8 bases in between. Germline CDR1 is SGHTA and CDR2 is FQGNSA. The CDR3 is 15 residues long. CDR3 amino acids: CASSPHSSGANVLTF. The CDR3, as DNA: TGTGCCAGCAGCCCCCACAGCTCTGGGGCCAACGTCCTGACTTTC.

There are a few counts of this clonotype. The V call is TRBV6-1, the J call TRBJ1-2; D is uncertain. This CDR3 has 14 residues. The germline CDR1 and CDR2 sequences are MNHNS and SASEGT. Trimming removed 4 bases from V and 8 bases from J, with 17 bases in between. CDR3 protein: CASSAGSGPSGYTF. The CDR3 DNA reads TGTGCCAGCAGTGCTGGGAGCGGGCCTAGCGGCTACACCTTC.

The rearrangement links TRBV12-3 or TRBV12-4 to TRBJ2-3; D is perhaps TRBD1 or TRBD2 (7 bases each). The CDR3 consists of 14 residues. Trimming pared 4 bases from V and 4 bases from J, leaving 12 bases between. CDR3 DNA sequence: TGTGCCAGCAGTTCTCAGGGGGGGTCAGATACGCAGTATTTT. It encodes CASSSQGGSDTQYF.

The chain combines TRBV20-1 with TRBJ2-5; TRBD2 aligns across 8 bases. Germline V gene data show CDR1 as DFQATT and CDR2 as SNEGSKA (reference sequence). The CDR3 loop spans 15 amino acids. The ends lost 5 bases at V and 4 bases at J; junction bases unmatched: 12. For the CDR3, the DNA is TGCAGTGCTCCCTCCTGGCGGGGGGTGAGAGAGACCCAGTACTTC. Residues: CSAPSWRGVRETQYF.

V is TRBV6-2 or TRBV6-3 and J is TRBJ2-5, with 10 bases identical to TRBD2. Germline lookup yields CDR1 MNHEY and CDR2 SVGEGT. V lost 6 bases to trimming and J lost 11 bases; unmatched junction nucleotides: 12. The CDR3 contains 14 residues. CDR3 residues: CASRVTSGSSEQYF. CDR3 in DNA: TGTGCCAGCAGAGTGACTAGCGGGTCAAGTGAGCAGTACTTC.

The chain has TRBV29-1 and TRBJ1-1, with unresolved D. The CDR3 sequence is 12 residues long. Trimming removed 4 bases from V and 5 bases from J, with 11 bases in between. Germline lookup yields CDR1 SQVTM and CDR2 ANQGSEA. CDR3 sequence reads: CSVVGLVTEAFF. CDR3 nucleotides: TGCAGCGTTGTAGGACTCGTAACTGAAGCTTTCTTT. The variable domain in full, completed from reference TRBV29-1 and TRBJ1-1, reads SAVISQKPSRDICQRGTSLTIQCQVDSQVTMMFWYRQQPGQSLTLIATANQGSEATYESGFVIDKFPISRPNLTFSTLTVSNMSPEDSSIYLCSVVGLVTEAFFGQGTRLTVV.

This clonotype was found a few times. The chain couples TRBV5-1 to TRBJ2-7; D ambiguous. V was shortened by 0 bases and J by 7 bases, with 8 bases between the two germline ends. The length of the CDR3 is 12 residues. CDR1 is SGHRS, CDR2 YFSETQ, per germline. DNA of the CDR3: TGCGCCAGCAGCTTGGAGAGCATTGAGCAGTACTTC. This gives the protein CASSLESIEQYF.

The chain is built from TRBV6-1 and TRBJ1-6, with D unclear. Trimming pared 11 bases from V and 0 bases from J, leaving 11 bases between. This CDR3 is built from 14 residues. Germline V gene lookup returns CDR1 MNHNS and CDR2 SASEGT. CDR3 in amino acids: CAGGNPSYNSPLHF. The DNA of the CDR3 is TGTGCCGGTGGGAACCCCTCCTATAATTCACCCCTCCACTTT.

This clonotype occurred a few times. This chain links TRBV6-5 with TRBJ2-3; 11 positions agree with TRBD2. J lost 1 base, V lost 5 bases, and 5 bases had no gene match. This CDR3 has 16 residues. Germline V CDR1 and CDR2: MNHEY, SVGAGI. The CDR3 loop reads CASSPLAGDGTDTQYF. Here the CDR3 DNA reads TGTGCCAGCAGTCCACTAGCGGGGGATGGCACAGATACGCAGTATTTT.

The chain links TRBV12-3 or TRBV12-4 to TRBJ2-1; D call uncertain. The CDR3 runs 14 residues. The V end lost 7 bases, the J end lost 1 base, and 11 bases lay between the germline ends. The CDR3 sequence: CASKSPESYNEQFF. The DNA of the CDR3 is TGTGCCAGCAAGAGTCCGGAGTCCTACAATGAGCAGTTCTTC.

This clonotype was picked up a small number of times. J is TRBJ2-5 and V is TRBV15; 9 bases are a match to TRBD2. The V gene end was trimmed by 1 base and the J gene end by 13 bases; junction bases not matched to a gene: 4. In germline, CDR1 is LNHNV, CDR2 YYDKDF (reference sequence). CDR3 length equals 12 residues. The CDR3 here is CATSRGGREPYF. The CDR3, as DNA: TGTGCCACCAGCAGAGGCGGGAGGGAGCCGTACTTC.

The rearrangement joins TRBV6-6 to TRBJ2-7; possible D gene TRBD1, 6 bases. The germline V gene has CDR1 MNHNY and CDR2 SVGAGI (reference sequence). The CDR3 length is 16 residues. V lost 4 bases and J 3 bases, leaving 19 bases between the germline ends. CDR3 sequence (DNA): TGTGCCAGCAGTTTCGAAGAAGGGACACCCAACTACGAGCAGTACTTC. Amino acids: CASSFEEGTPNYEQYF.

The CDR3 coding sequence is TGTGCCAGCAGCTACGGACAGCAAAATGGCTACACCTTC. Amino acid sequence: CASSYGQQNGYTF. The J gene is TRBJ1-2, the V gene TRBV6-6; D may be TRBD1 (6 bases). This CDR3 has 13 residues. CDR1 is MNHNY, CDR2 SVGAGI, per germline (reference sequence). V shed 6 bases and J shed 6 bases, with 14 bases lying between them.

This rearrangement joins TRBV7-8 to TRBJ2-1, with a tentative D call TRBD2 (6 bases). Germline assignment: CDR1 SGHVS and CDR2 FQNEAQ. The CDR3 consists of 15 residues. Trimming stripped 2 bases from V and 13 bases from J, with 21 bases between. CDR3 sequence: CASSLLNSPGETQFF. CDR3 bases: TGTGCCAGCAGCTTACTGAACTCGCCGGGAGAGACCCAGTTCTTC.

The rearrangement uses TRBV10-3 and TRBJ1-2; D is undetermined. The V end lost 6 bases, the J end lost 3 bases, and 8 bases lay between the germline ends. The CDR3 covers 12 residues. Germline CDR1 ENHRY, CDR2 SYGVKD. CDR3 coding DNA: TGTGCCATCAGCGACAAAGACTATGGCTACACCTTC. Protein sequence: CAISDKDYGYTF.

The sample holds a few counts of this clonotype. The chain uses TRBV27 and TRBJ2-1; 13 bases match TRBD2. In germline, CDR1 is MNHEY, CDR2 SMNVEV (reference sequence). V lost 1 base to trimming and J lost 7 bases; unmatched junction nucleotides: 4. The CDR3 is made up of 16 amino acids. CDR3 sequence reads: CASSLLGTSGENEQFF. DNA for the CDR3: TGTGCCAGCAGTTTATTGGGGACTAGCGGGGAGAATGAGCAGTTCTTC.